Below are 31 T cell receptor beta chains sequenced from a single sample in a study of blood T cells in healthy people across ages (dated by TCRdb to the mid-2010s). Library preparation used 5' RACE. The instrument given in TCRdb is Illumina HiSeq 2500. A second PCR of roughly 6 to 12 cycles was run with a J-beta primer mix and a sample-barcoded 5' primer. Through fastp at Q25 and MiXCR, TCRdb rebuilt clones from the public reads, retaining in-frame beta chains. Rows matching on CDR3 protein sequence are summarized as one entry with the most common DNA and genes. The sample data list 790,000 or so distinct CDR3 sequences, and roughly three fifths of these were observed just once. Of the sample, around a quarter falls within the top ten clones. The sequencing input was blood. These TCRs come from a man between 35 and 55 years old in good health.

Many counts were recorded for this clonotype. The chain combines TRBV11-2 with TRBJ2-3; 7 nucleotides line up with TRBD2. The CDR3 is made up of 12 amino acids. With 4 bases clipped from V and 6 bases from J, the junction kept 1 base outside the gene matches. Germline-derived CDR1 and CDR2 are SGHAT and FQNNGV. CDR3 bases: TGTGCCAGCAGCTCCGGGGGGGATACGCAGTATTTT. Encoded protein: CASSSGGDTQYF.

This clonotype occurred a few times. The chain couples TRBV7-9 to TRBJ1-5; D may be TRBD1 (5 bases). This CDR3 spans 17 amino acids. Trimming left V 5 bases short and J 2 bases short, with 19 bases between. CDR1 and CDR2 (germline): SEHNR, FQNEAQ (reference sequence). The CDR3 sequence is CASSQTDKGKRNQPQHF. The CDR3 coding sequence is TGTGCCAGCAGCCAAACTGACAAGGGGAAGCGCAATCAGCCCCAGCATTTT.

The V call is TRBV28, the J call TRBJ2-5; D may be TRBD2 (6 bases). This CDR3 comprises 16 residues. V dropped 0 bases and J dropped 0 bases, with 11 bases sitting between them. Looked up from germline, CDR1 is MDHEN and CDR2 is SYDVKM. The CDR3 here is CASSLWEGGNQETQYF. As DNA, the CDR3 is TGTGCCAGCAGTTTATGGGAAGGAGGGAACCAAGAGACCCAGTACTTC. Complete variable domain (other parts from reference TRBV28 and TRBJ2-5): DVKVTQSSRYLVKRTGEKVFLECVQDMDHENMFWYRQDPGLGLRLIYFSYDVKMKEKGDIPEGYSVSREKKERFSLILESASTNQTSMYLCASSLWEGGNQETQYFGPGTRLLVL.

The rearrangement uses TRBV11-1 and TRBJ2-1; D is undetermined. The CDR3 loop spans 13 amino acids. Trimming cost V 5 bases and J 7 bases, with 12 bases left between them. CDR1 and CDR2 (germline): SGHAT, FQDESV (reference sequence). The CDR3 sequence: CASSAIGRNEQFF. CDR3 DNA: TGTGCCAGCAGCGCTATAGGTCGAAATGAGCAGTTCTTC.

V and J are TRBV20-1 and TRBJ2-5; TRBD2 aligns across 12 bases. CDR3 length: 16 amino acids. V trimming: 0 bases; J trimming: 4 bases; junction bases outside the gene matches: 6. CDR1 DFQATT and CDR2 SNEGSKA come from the germline V gene (reference sequence). The CDR3 sequence is CSARDWTSGVRETQYF. Here the CDR3 DNA reads TGCAGTGCTAGAGATTGGACTAGCGGGGTTCGAGAGACCCAGTACTTC.

This clonotype was detected a few times. This chain joins TRBV15 and TRBJ1-4; D gene unclear. From germline, CDR1 is LNHNV and CDR2 YYDKDF (reference sequence). V lost 0 bases and J 0 bases, leaving 8 bases between the germline ends. The CDR3 spans 16 residues. CDR3 in amino acids: CATSRDFGATNEKLFF. The CDR3 DNA follows: TGTGCCACCAGCAGAGATTTTGGTGCAACTAATGAAAAACTGTTTTTT.

This chain's CDR3 is CSARLAGTNIQYF. The CDR3 bases are TGCAGTGCTAGACTAGCGGGGACAAACATTCAGTACTTC. The chain is built from TRBV20-1 and TRBJ2-4; TRBD2 matches 9 bases. The V segment lost 2 bases and the J segment 6 bases; nucleotides outside the gene matches: 2. This CDR3 has 13 amino acids. Germline lookup yields CDR1 DFQATT and CDR2 SNEGSKA (reference sequence).

The chain employs TRBV4-1 and TRBJ1-6; 7 positions agree with TRBD1. CDR1 MGHRA and CDR2 YSYEKL come from the germline V gene. This CDR3 has 18 residues. V gave up 4 bases and J gave up 0 bases; unmatched junction bases: 9. CDR3 loop: CASSPAGTVSSYNSPLHF. CDR3 nucleotides: TGCGCCAGCAGCCCGGCCGGGACAGTTAGCTCCTATAATTCACCCCTCCACTTT.

This clonotype turned up a few times. The chain is built from TRBV28 and TRBJ2-7; 10 bases are shared with TRBD2. Trimming at V came to 6 bases and at J to 0 bases, leaving 5 bases not matched to a gene. The CDR3 is 15 residues long. The germline gives CDR1 MDHEN, CDR2 SYDVKM. The CDR3 loop is CASRPGLATSYEQYF. CDR3 nucleotide sequence: TGTGCCAGCAGGCCGGGACTAGCGACCTCCTACGAGCAGTACTTC.

This clonotype was seen a few times. The J gene is TRBJ1-3, the V gene TRBV12-3 or TRBV12-4, with D perhaps TRBD1 (5 bases). V was shortened by 3 bases and J by 5 bases, with 8 bases between the two germline ends. The CDR3 covers 13 residues. Here the CDR3 DNA reads TGTGCCAGCAGTTTGGGGGTACGAAACACCATATATTTT. It translates to CASSLGVRNTIYF.

This sequence joins TRBV6-5 and TRBJ2-3; D is perhaps TRBD2 (5 bases). Germline V gene sequence: CDR1 MNHEY, CDR2 SVGAGI. CDR3 size: 16 residues. Trimming removed 4 bases at V and 2 bases at J, with 16 bases between. The CDR3 bases are TGTGCCAGCAGTTCAGGAACCGGGATATACACAGATACGCAGTATTTT. Its protein is CASSSGTGIYTDTQYF.

A few counts support this clonotype. V and J are TRBV20-1 and TRBJ1-2; 9 bases align to TRBD1. The V segment lost 5 bases and the J segment 8 bases; nucleotides outside the gene matches: 9. Germline assignment: CDR1 DFQATT and CDR2 SNEGSKA (reference sequence). This CDR3 has 13 amino acids. CDR3 in amino acids: CSAWTGEQGGYTF. As DNA, the CDR3 is TGCAGTGCTTGGACAGGGGAGCAAGGGGGCTACACCTTC.

V is TRBV7-9 and J is TRBJ1-4; D not certain. V was shortened by 4 bases and J by 13 bases, with 13 bases between the two germline ends. From germline, CDR1 is SEHNR and CDR2 FQNEAQ (reference sequence). The CDR3 is made up of 12 amino acids. CDR3 loop: CASSSNEGILFF. The CDR3 bases are TGTGCCAGCAGCTCTAATGAGGGTATACTGTTTTTT.

The chain links TRBV6-6 to TRBJ1-1; D uncertain. The CDR3 is made up of 15 amino acids. Trimming pared 4 bases from V and 3 bases from J, leaving 15 bases between. Germline CDR1 reads MNHNY; CDR2 reads SVGAGI (reference sequence). In DNA form, the CDR3 reads TGTGCCAGCAGTTGCAGTATGGAAGTTGACACTGAAGCTTTCTTT. Translating gives CASSCSMEVDTEAFF.

This clonotype was counted once. V and J are TRBV5-1 and TRBJ2-5, with D possibly matching TRBD2 (6 bases). The CDR3 has 14 amino acids. Per the germline V gene, CDR1 is SGHRS and CDR2 is YFSETQ. V was pared by 4 bases and J by 11 bases, with 21 bases between. CDR3 in amino acids: CASSQSPGVWEQYF. The CDR3, as DNA: TGCGCCAGCAGCCAATCGCCGGGGGTTTGGGAGCAGTACTTC.

In its sample, this clonotype was seen a few times. This rearrangement joins TRBV20-1 to TRBJ2-2; D perhaps matches TRBD2 (6 bases). Germline lookup yields CDR1 DFQATT and CDR2 SNEGSKA (reference sequence). V lost 8 bases and J lost 5, with 12 bases in between. This CDR3 is 12 amino acids long. The chain's CDR3 is CSSSSGTGELFF. In DNA, the CDR3 is TGCAGTTCCTCAAGCGGGACCGGGGAGCTGTTTTTT.

In this sample, this clonotype turned up once. The chain links TRBV11-2 to TRBJ1-6; 7 bases are a match to TRBD1. Germline lookup yields CDR1 SGHAT and CDR2 FQNNGV. CDR3 length: 13 amino acids. V dropped 5 bases and J dropped 16; count of bases not matched to a gene: 11. The CDR3 protein is CASSPISSTGLHF. The DNA of the CDR3 is TGTGCCAGCAGCCCGATAAGTTCGACAGGGCTCCACTTT.

The J gene is TRBJ1-2, the V gene TRBV10-3, with 9 bases lining up with TRBD1. CDR1 ENHRY and CDR2 SYGVKD come from the germline V gene. This CDR3 region has 15 residues. The ends lost 7 bases at V and 0 bases at J; junction bases unmatched: 6. The CDR3 loop reads CAITLGQGSNYGYTF. The CDR3 DNA reads as TGTGCCATCACCCTGGGACAGGGCTCTAACTATGGCTACACCTTC.

The rearrangement uses TRBV20-1 and TRBJ2-7, with D hard to call. Germline V lookup: CDR1 DFQATT, CDR2 SNEGSKA (reference sequence). This CDR3 has 13 amino acids. Trimming stripped 6 bases from V and 0 bases from J, with 12 bases between. The CDR3 nucleotides are TGCAGTGCCCCGGGCAGTCACTCCTACGAGCAGTACTTC. As protein: CSAPGSHSYEQYF.

This chain joins TRBV9 and TRBJ2-5; possibly TRBD1 for D (5 bases). The germline CDR1 and CDR2 sequences are SGDLS and YYNGEE. The CDR3 has 15 amino acids. The V and J ends lost 0 bases and 0 bases respectively, with 9 bases between them. The CDR3 here is CASSVVAGYQETQYF. CDR3 nucleotides: TGTGCCAGCAGCGTAGTAGCAGGGTACCAAGAGACCCAGTACTTC.

In this sample, this clonotype turned up a few times. V and J are TRBV5-1 and TRBJ2-1, with D perhaps assigned TRBD1 or TRBD2 (6 bases each). The CDR3 has 14 amino acids. Germline lookup yields CDR1 SGHRS and CDR2 YFSETQ. Trimming removed 1 base from V and 8 bases from J, with 13 bases in between. CDR3 in amino acids: CASSLRKGGDEQFF. The CDR3 DNA sequence: TGCGCCAGCAGCTTGAGGAAGGGGGGAGATGAGCAGTTCTTC.

This clonotype was picked up a small number of times. The V and J genes are TRBV4-3 and TRBJ2-5; no definite D call. Near its end, the DNA agrees better with TRBJ2-7, so the J call may be wrong. From germline, CDR1 is LGHNA and CDR2 YSLEER. The CDR3 is 13 residues long. The CDR3: CASSQDRWYEQYF. The CDR3 bases are TGCGCCAGCAGCCAAGATAGGTGGTACGAGCAGTACTTC.

The rearrangement links TRBV6-1 to TRBJ2-7, with D unclear. This CDR3 has 12 residues. Germline assignment: CDR1 MNHNS and CDR2 SASEGT. The V end was cut by 6 bases, the J end by 1 base, with 7 bases between. The CDR3 is CASRGESYEQYF. CDR3 nucleotides: TGTGCCAGCAGGGGCGAATCCTACGAGCAGTACTTC.

The rearrangement links TRBV20-1 to TRBJ2-4, with TRBD2 matching 7 bases. The DNA matches TRBJ2-5 better at its end, which makes the J call doubtful. Per germline, CDR1 DFQATT and CDR2 SNEGSKA (reference sequence). This CDR3 is built from 16 residues. The CDR3 nucleotides are TGCAGTGCTAGGGATGGGGCGGGAGCGTTCCAAGAGACCCAGTACTTC. It specifies CSARDGAGAFQETQYF.

Only a few counts were recorded for this clonotype. The V call is TRBV6-6, the J call TRBJ2-1; no firm D call. Per the germline V gene, CDR1 is MNHNY and CDR2 is SVGAGI (reference sequence). V was pared by 6 bases and J by 8 bases, with 11 bases between. The length of the CDR3 is 12 residues. DNA for the CDR3: TGTGCCAGCAGATGGTCAGGCGATGAGCAGTTCTTC. Translating gives CASRWSGDEQFF.

The chain links TRBV4-1 to TRBJ2-7; TRBD1 matches at 7 bases. After removal of 4 bases from V and 0 bases from J, the junction contained 9 bases not matched to a gene. Germline values: CDR1 MGHRA, CDR2 YSYEKL. This CDR3 comprises 16 residues. CDR3: CASSPVYRDSSYEQYF. DNA for the CDR3: TGCGCCAGCAGCCCAGTCTACCGGGACAGCTCCTACGAGCAGTACTTC.

This chain uses TRBV14 with TRBJ2-5, with a tentative D call TRBD2 (6 bases). Gene TRBJ2-7 matches the end of the DNA better, so the J call may be wrong. The CDR3 loop spans 16 amino acids. Germline lookup yields CDR1 SGHDN and CDR2 FVKESK. CDR3 protein: CASSQALLASPYEQYF. CDR3 bases: TGTGCCAGCAGCCAAGCTTTACTAGCCTCTCCCTACGAGCAGTACTTC.

This clonotype was detected only a few times. This chain connects TRBV9 to TRBJ2-6; perhaps TRBD2 as D (5 bases). The germline V and J ends were trimmed by 0 bases and 1 base, with 17 bases remaining between them. CDR3 length: 19 amino acids. Germline V gene data show CDR1 as SGDLS and CDR2 as YYNGEE. The DNA of the CDR3 is TGTGCCAGCAGCGTAGCGGGAACAGCCCAGTTGTCTGGGGCCAACGTCCTGACTTTC. It translates to CASSVAGTAQLSGANVLTF.

The V gene is TRBV5-1, the J gene TRBJ2-7; 9 nucleotides line up with TRBD1. The germline gives CDR1 SGHRS, CDR2 YFSETQ. V gave up 0 bases and J gave up 4 bases; unmatched junction bases: 5. This CDR3 has 15 residues. CDR3 sequence (DNA): TGCGCCAGCAGCTTGGGACAGGGGGTAAAATACGAGCAGTACTTC. This translates into CASSLGQGVKYEQYF.

In its sample, this clonotype was seen a few times. V gene TRBV20-1 combines with J gene TRBJ2-1; D remains ambiguous. CDR3 length equals 10 residues. Between the trimmed V and J ends, which lost 5 bases and 5 bases, there was a span of 4 bases. CDR1 is DFQATT, CDR2 SNEGSKA, per germline (reference sequence). CDR3 coding DNA: TGCAGTGCTTTTCACAATGAGCAGTTCTTC. This encodes CSAFHNEQFF.

V and J are TRBV7-8 and TRBJ2-7; D unresolved. CDR3 length: 12 residues. V lost 7 bases and J lost 5, with 12 bases in between. CDR1 and CDR2 (germline): SGHVS, FQNEAQ. The chain's CDR3 is CASIARSDEQYF. CDR3 sequence (DNA): TGTGCCAGCATAGCCCGCAGCGACGAGCAGTACTTC.